This T cell receptor beta chain appears in the sequencing data of a study of blood T cell repertoires in COVID-19 (TCRdb year 2020). Context from the whole study: Collaborator samples came from the United States, Italy and Spain and covered acute and convalescent phases of COVID-19. Samples were obtained from the ongoing ImmuneRACE study (first 160 participants) and from 1,254 subjects provided by 6 global collaborators. The material from the prospective study consisted of cDNA or gDNA derived from T cells, B-cell-depleted T cells, or PBMCs. A de-identified subject ID, COVID-19 status, age in years and sex were almost always included in the sample metadata. A freely available public database, intended as a resource for researchers studying the immune response to SARS-CoV-2, is where the repertoires were released. Subjects who had been exposed to COVID-19, were actively infected with it, or had recovered from it provided the deeply sampled blood TCRbeta repertoires that made up the dataset. Where available, HLA class I and class II types were taken from metadata supplied by the sample provider and were not determined by assay-based typing.

About this clone: The antigen it recognizes is unknown. No base-level quality is on record; no much larger clone is a single base apart.

CDR1 and CDR2 are drawn from the germline V gene (reference sequence): LNHDA, SQIVND. The V end loses 0 bases and the J end loses 8 bases, and a stretch of 13 bases separates them. Counted from cysteine to phenylalanine, this CDR3 has 14 amino acids. The only DNA kept is the CDR3, 42 bases in frame from the first base. The immunoSEQ Assay, a bias-controlled multiplex PCR, was used to amplify TCRbeta CDR3 regions from genomic DNA. As for the original processing: The number of nucleated cells in each sample was estimated from the amplification of reference gene primers within the assay. To quantify the absolute abundance of each unique TCRbeta CDR3 rearrangement, sequence reads were collapsed and filtered. For each sample, productive Simpson clonality was calculated by taking the square root of Simpson's diversity index across productive rearrangements. TCRdb obtained this table from immuneACCESS and retained in-frame rearrangements with V and J assigned. These tables miss some clones; where compared with another copy, unresolved V genes account for less than half of the shortfall, and the remainder is unexplained. The DNA was the basis for D and trimming; V, J and clone size are from that table. In this sample the table shows 98,000 or so clones, approximately 80% of which occur a single time. The ten biggest clones cover about 3.6% of the sample.

Whole blood was collected in K2EDTA tubes by collaborating institutions according to the institutions' own protocols. Collaborator samples were shipped for TCRbeta analysis as frozen whole blood, isolated PBMCs, or DNA extracted from either sample type. On the study overall, not on this receptor specifically: How much clinical and demographic metadata was included differed by source and by participant, and the metadata was provided uncurated.

The chain employs TRBV19 and TRBJ1-2; possibly the D gene is TRBD1, per 5 matching bases. Sequencing used peripheral blood. The clonotype comes from a woman aged 80 or older with active or convalescent COVID-19. The sequenced DNA: TGTGCCAGTAGTATAGATCTGGAGGGGAAAGGCTACACCTTC. Translation gives CASSIDLEGKGYTF.